These T cell receptor beta chains were read from a single sample in a study of long-term antiretroviral therapy in people with HIV. Measured with immunoSEQ multiplex PCR; TCRdb has only the in-frame clones, and not every one. The repertoire has more than 25,000 clones, 95% to 98% of them found once; the top ten carry approximately 2%. The source material was unsorted PBMCs, sampled 7.6 years after starting antiretroviral therapy. The receptors shown here come from a man aged 30-40 years with HIV. Each CDR3 is given with its conserved first and last residue.

v_call: TRBV7-3
cdr3_aa: CASSLDYGYEQYF

v_call: TRBV6-5
cdr3_aa: CASGRSEAFF

v_call: TRBV30
cdr3_aa: CAWSDGTPDAFF

v_call: TRBV7-9
cdr3_aa: CASRGGGQETQYF

v_call: TRBV9
cdr3_aa: CASSALGAANQPQHF

v_call: TRBV2
cdr3_aa: CASSEGGLGGQETQYF

v_call: TRBV7-7
cdr3_aa: CASSLARRGWTEAFF

v_call: TRBV2
cdr3_aa: CASSESATGNTIYF

v_call: TRBV4-3
cdr3_aa: CASSQGLPSGNEQFF

v_call: TRBV5-6
cdr3_aa: CASSPALRSSYEQYF

v_call: TRBV7-2
cdr3_aa: CASSSWRGVGYTF

v_call: TRBV7-6
cdr3_aa: CASSRRSLSGQTYNEQFF

v_call: TRBV2
cdr3_aa: CASSSGTGGYEQYF

v_call: TRBV7-2
cdr3_aa: CASSLRISGSGANVLTF

v_call: TRBV11-2
cdr3_aa: CASSSRTSGVSYNEQFF

v_call: TRBV2
cdr3_aa: CASLSGVGANVLTF

v_call: TRBV7-2
cdr3_aa: CASSLGGSPRAFF

v_call: TRBV11-2
cdr3_aa: CASSSLTGYAGGQYF

v_call: TRBV6-6
cdr3_aa: CASISRWETQYF

v_call: TRBV5-6
cdr3_aa: CASSFSDLPWEQYF

v_call: TRBV7-2
cdr3_aa: CASSWTAGELFF

v_call: TRBV5-1
cdr3_aa: CASSLGQETQYF

v_call: TRBV7-8
cdr3_aa: CASSFSQGFSETQYF

v_call: TRBV6-1
cdr3_aa: CASSSVRGLESPLHF

v_call: TRBV6-1
cdr3_aa: CASTRDRSGYTF

v_call: TRBV5-6
cdr3_aa: CASSGGAHNEQFF

v_call: TRBV9
cdr3_aa: CASSPRDRGREKLFF

v_call: TRBV27
cdr3_aa: CASRGSGMNEQFF

v_call: TRBV11-1
cdr3_aa: CASSFDREAGEQYF

v_call: TRBV14
cdr3_aa: CASSTRTSGRGLREQYF

v_call: TRBV15
cdr3_aa: CATSSIRSTDTQYF

v_call: TRBV6-1
cdr3_aa: CASRAGGDTEAFF

v_call: TRBV5-6
cdr3_aa: CASSSPGLAESSYEQYF

v_call: TRBV9
cdr3_aa: CASSATLGGNYYTF

v_call: TRBV12-5
cdr3_aa: CASGLTGRGFLSSNTEAFF

v_call: TRBV28
cdr3_aa: CASGHRQYGYTF

v_call: TRBV5-8
cdr3_aa: CASSFPSLSYEQYF

v_call: TRBV5-1
cdr3_aa: CASSMTGPTEAFF

v_call: TRBV29-1
cdr3_aa: CSVGGGVNQPQHF

v_call: TRBV27
cdr3_aa: CASRGPLQETQYF